This is a list of T cell receptor beta chains from one sample in a study of T cell responses to AZD1222 COVID-19 vaccine. Only in-frame clones appear in the TCRdb table, and some are missing; sequencing was by immunoSEQ multiplex PCR. The repertoire holds about 180,000 clones, with around 90% as singletons. The specimen was peripheral blood, collected 28 days after the second AZD1222 dose. The receptors come from an adult who received the AZD1222 COVID-19 vaccine. Each CDR3 is given with its conserved first and last residue. A D gene is named only where the DNA matches it firmly. Expanded clones are given a class, and other clones once, few, many or no size at all.

size: .; D: .; J: TRBJ1-5; V: TRBV19; DNA: TGTGCCAGTAGTATAGATGTCGGGGTGGGGGGCAATCAGCCCCAGCATTTT; CDR3: CASSIDVGVGGNQPQHF
size: .; D: .; J: TRBJ1-1; V: TRBV2; DNA: TGTGCCAGCAGGCAGACGGAGAACACTGAAGCTTTCTTT; CDR3: CASRQTENTEAFF
size: .; D: TRBD1; J: TRBJ1-3; V: TRBV19; DNA: TGTGCCAGTAGTATCCCGGGACAGGGTTTTTCCGGAAACACCATATATTTT; CDR3: CASSIPGQGFSGNTIYF
size: .; D: .; J: TRBJ1-2; V: TRBV27; DNA: TGTGCCAGCAGGTCAACTGCCCGGGCGGGCTACACCTTC; CDR3: CASRSTARAGYTF
size: .; D: TRBD2; J: TRBJ2-3; V: TRBV6-1; DNA: TGTGCCAGCAGTGAGGGACTAGCGGGGGGAATAGATACGCAGTATTTT; CDR3: CASSEGLAGGIDTQYF
size: once; D: .; J: TRBJ2-7; V: TRBV6-1; DNA: TGTGCCAGCAGTGATAGCCACGAGCAGTACTTC; CDR3: CASSDSHEQYF
size: .; D: TRBD1; J: TRBJ1-4; V: TRBV24-1; DNA: TGTGCCACCAGTGATTCCCGGGACAGGTCGGGAAAACTGTTTTTT; CDR3: CATSDSRDRSGKLFF
size: .; D: .; J: TRBJ1-6; V: TRBV9; DNA: TGTGCCAGCAGCGTGAGGGGAGAGTATAATTCACCCCTCCACTTT; CDR3: CASSVRGEYNSPLHF
size: .; D: .; J: TRBJ1-6; V: TRBV5-1; DNA: TGCGCCAGCACCCACGGAGAGGGTAATTCACCCCTCCACTTT; CDR3: CASTHGEGNSPLHF
size: once; D: .; J: TRBJ1-6; V: TRBV9; DNA: TGTGCCAGCAGCGTAGCCCCCGATAATTCACCCCTCCACTTT; CDR3: CASSVAPDNSPLHF
size: once; D: TRBD1; J: TRBJ2-7; V: TRBV25-1; DNA: TGTGCCAGCAGAGAAACGGGACAGGTCTACGAGCAGTACTTC; CDR3: CASRETGQVYEQYF
size: .; D: .; J: TRBJ2-3; V: TRBV24-1; DNA: TGTGCCACCAGTGATACCCTTTTAGATACGCAGTATTTT; CDR3: CATSDTLLDTQYF
size: .; D: .; J: TRBJ2-5; V: TRBV21-1; DNA: TGTGCCAGGACGACAGGGCAAGAGACCCAGTACTTC; CDR3: CARTTGQETQYF
size: .; D: TRBD2; J: TRBJ2-1; V: TRBV9; DNA: TGTGCCAGCAGCGTAGGACGCGGGGGATTAAATGAGCAGTTCTTC; CDR3: CASSVGRGGLNEQFF
size: .; D: .; J: TRBJ2-7; V: TRBV6-5; DNA: TGTGCCAGCAGCCACAGGGACGAGCAGTACTTC; CDR3: CASSHRDEQYF
size: .; D: TRBD2; J: TRBJ2-2; V: TRBV29-1; DNA: TGCAGCGTTGAAGGGGGTCCTAGCGGACTGAACACCGGGGAGCTGTTTTTT; CDR3: CSVEGGPSGLNTGELFF
size: .; D: .; J: TRBJ2-5; V: TRBV7-3; DNA: TGTGCCAGCAGCTTAAGCAGTATACAAGAGACCCAGTACTTC; CDR3: CASSLSSIQETQYF
size: .; D: TRBD1; J: TRBJ1-5; V: TRBV19; DNA: TGTGCCAGTACGGACCAGGGGGCACGCCAGCCCCAGCATTTT; CDR3: CASTDQGARQPQHF
size: .; D: TRBD1; J: TRBJ1-1; V: TRBV3-1/TRBV3-2; DNA: TGTGCCAGCAGCTTCGGGACAGTTGCTGAAGCTTTCTTT; CDR3: CASSFGTVAEAFF
size: .; D: .; J: TRBJ1-1; V: TRBV30; DNA: TGTGCCTGGAGTTTCGGGACACTGAACACTGAAGCTTTCTTT; CDR3: CAWSFGTLNTEAFF
size: .; D: .; J: TRBJ2-7; V: TRBV7-9; DNA: TGTGCCAGCAGCTTCTCCTACGAGCAGTACTTC; CDR3: CASSFSYEQYF
size: .; D: TRBD2; J: TRBJ2-1; V: TRBV3-1/TRBV3-2; DNA: TGTGCCAGCAGCCGGAGGACTCGGGGGGGAATCAATGAGCAGTTCTTC; CDR3: CASSRRTRGGINEQFF
size: .; D: .; J: TRBJ1-5; V: TRBV30; DNA: TGTGCCTGGAGTGTACTTGGAGGGGATCAGCCCCAGCATTTT; CDR3: CAWSVLGGDQPQHF
size: .; D: .; J: TRBJ2-1; V: TRBV3-1/TRBV3-2; DNA: TGTGCCAGCAGCCAAGAACCCCGACAGGCGGGTGAGCAGTTCTTC; CDR3: CASSQEPRQAGEQFF